This TCR beta chain comes out of a study of blood T cells in healthy people across ages. This clonotype was seen more than once but under ten times. A second roughly 6 to 12 cycle PCR used barcoded and J-beta primers. Every cDNA molecule carried a tag from a template-switch adaptor bearing 12 random nucleotides. TCRdb re-derived calls from the 5' RACE reads in MiXCR, one entry per CDR3 protein. The table shows around 800,000 distinct CDR3 sequences, with roughly 24% occurring only once. This sample also belongs to another study, concerning T cells of mothers and their children.

The sequencing input was blood. The clonotype originates from a boy aged 5-17 years in good health.

CDR3: CASSFGQGEAFF. The CDR3 region has the DNA TGTGCCAGCAGCTTCGGGCAGGGGGAAGCTTTCTTT. V is TRBV5-5 and J is TRBJ1-1; D might be TRBD1 (6 bases). Germline V gives CDR1 SGHKS, CDR2 YYEKEE (reference sequence). V dropped 2 bases and J dropped 8 bases, with 10 bases sitting between them. The CDR3 contains 12 residues.